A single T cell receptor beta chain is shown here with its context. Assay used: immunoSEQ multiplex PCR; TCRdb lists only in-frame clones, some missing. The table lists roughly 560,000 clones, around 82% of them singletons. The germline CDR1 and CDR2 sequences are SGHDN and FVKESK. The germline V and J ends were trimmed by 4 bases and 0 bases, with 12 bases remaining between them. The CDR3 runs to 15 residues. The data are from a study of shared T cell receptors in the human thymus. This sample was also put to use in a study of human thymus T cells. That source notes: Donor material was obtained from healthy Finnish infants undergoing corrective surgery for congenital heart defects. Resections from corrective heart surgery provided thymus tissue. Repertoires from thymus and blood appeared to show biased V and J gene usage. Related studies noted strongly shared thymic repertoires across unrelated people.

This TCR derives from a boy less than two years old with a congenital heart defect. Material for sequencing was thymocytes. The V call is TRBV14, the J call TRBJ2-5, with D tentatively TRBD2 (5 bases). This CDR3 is CASSPGLLYQETQYF. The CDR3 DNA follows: TGTGCCAGCAGCCCCGGACTCCTGTACCAAGAGACCCAGTACTTC.